Listed below are T cell receptor beta chains from one sample, sequenced in a study of identical twins. TCRdb reanalysed the 5' RACE reads using MiXCR and keeps one entry per CDR3 protein. The sample has around 230,000 distinct CDR3 sequences; under 8.5% are singletons. This sample also belongs to another study, concerning T cells expressing NK-cell markers.

The sequencing input was CD8+ T cells sorted from blood. All receptors derive from a woman younger than 35 in good health. Both conserved end residues are part of each CDR3. The order of the fields is D gene, J gene, clone size, V gene, CDR3 protein, CDR3 DNA. D genes are given only for firm matches. Clone size is shown for a subset of rows, as once, few, many or a class of expanded clone.

>.|TRBJ2-5|.|TRBV12-3/TRBV12-4
CASSLEGAGGQETQYF
TGTGCCAGCAGTCTCGAGGGGGCGGGGGGACAAGAGACCCAGTACTTC
>.|TRBJ1-2|few|TRBV6-5
CASKSSAGYTF
TGTGCCAGCAAGTCCTCGGCTGGCTACACCTTC
>.|TRBJ2-5|.|TRBV18
CASSPRGQETQYF
TGTGCCAGCTCGCCTCGGGGCCAAGAGACCCAGTACTTC
>.|TRBJ2-1|many|TRBV29-1
CSVAARGEQFF
TGCAGCGTTGCCGCTAGGGGTGAGCAGTTCTTC
>TRBD2|TRBJ2-7|.|TRBV7-9
CASSSGTSGVEYEQYF
TGTGCCAGCAGCTCGGGGACTAGCGGAGTGGAGTACGAGCAGTACTTC
>TRBD1|TRBJ2-5|many|TRBV25-1
CASSEWEDRAGETQYF
TGTGCCAGCAGTGAATGGGAGGACAGGGCTGGAGAGACCCAGTACTTC
>.|TRBJ2-1|few|TRBV9
CASSPGVGHNEQFF
TGTGCCAGCAGCCCAGGTGTAGGGCACAATGAGCAGTTCTTC
>.|TRBJ2-1|many|TRBV4-3
CASSQDPRVTPNEQFF
TGCGCCAGCAGCCAAGATCCGCGGGTGACCCCTAATGAGCAGTTCTTC
>.|TRBJ2-7|.|TRBV5-1
CASSTTLALGEQYF
TGCGCCAGCAGCACCACTCTAGCGTTAGGCGAGCAGTACTTC
>.|TRBJ1-1|many|TRBV5-6
CASTPGSDTEAFF
TGTGCCAGCACCCCGGGTTCGGACACTGAAGCTTTCTTT
>TRBD1|TRBJ2-7|many|TRBV2
CASSEETGGYEQYF
TGTGCCAGCAGTGAAGAGACAGGGGGGTACGAGCAGTACTTC
>.|TRBJ2-1|few|TRBV11-2
CASSLRGLVGVGEIYNEQFF
TGTGCCAGCAGCTTAAGGGGATTGGTTGGGGTGGGGGAAATCTACAATGAGCAGTTCTTC
>.|TRBJ2-3|.|TRBV13
CASSLGKSSTDTQYF
TGTGCCAGCAGCTTAGGGAAGTCTAGCACAGATACGCAGTATTTT
>TRBD2|TRBJ2-1|few|TRBV12-3/TRBV12-4
CASSLAGVPGFQFF
TGTGCCAGCAGTCTAGCGGGAGTACCAGGATTCCAGTTCTTC
>.|TRBJ2-5|.|TRBV5-1
CASSLVGTPRGETQYF
TGCGCCAGCAGCTTGGTTGGGACACCAAGAGGAGAGACCCAGTACTTC
>.|TRBJ1-1|many|TRBV18
CASSSPEGVTEAFF
TGTGCCAGCTCATCCCCGGAAGGGGTGACTGAAGCTTTCTTT
>TRBD2|TRBJ2-3|.|TRBV11-1
CASSAKGLAGGPSTDTQYF
TGTGCCAGCAGCGCAAAGGGACTAGCGGGAGGACCTAGCACAGATACGCAGTATTTT
>.|TRBJ2-2|.|TRBV24-1
CATKGEGGLSGELFF
TGTGCCACTAAGGGTGAGGGAGGTTTATCCGGGGAGCTGTTTTTT
>.|TRBJ1-2|.|TRBV4-3
CASSGRHYGYTF
TGCGCCAGCAGTGGAAGACACTATGGCTACACCTTC
>TRBD2|TRBJ2-1|.|TRBV4-2
CASSQVTSGDNEQFF
TGTGCCAGCAGCCAAGTGACTAGCGGGGACAATGAGCAGTTCTTC